The clone carrying this T cell receptor beta chain turned up a few times. An end of the junction differs from the germline gene, which may be a read error. The sample comes from a study of T cells in Graves' hyperthyroidism and ophthalmopathy. RNA transcripts gave rise to amplified TCR beta CDR3 regions. When the TCR CDR3 underwent first-round RT-PCR, the HTBI primer set was used. TCRdb used MiXCR to reprocess the multiplex PCR reads, holding one entry per CDR3 protein. The sample contains about 290,000 distinct CDR3 sequences, over 15% of which appear only once. Using around 10 ml of fresh peripheral blood, PBMCs were prepared. The CDR3 runs to 13 residues. Germline V lookup: CDR1 LGHDT, CDR2 YNNKEL (reference sequence).

The chain carries TRBV3-1 and TRBJ2-2; D perhaps matches TRBD1 (6 bases). Sample: blood. This receptor was identified in a woman aged 55-75 years with Graves' ophthalmopathy. CDR3 bases: TGTGCCAGCAGCCGCCAGGGGCCAGGGGAGCTGCTTTTT. This codes for CASSRQGPGELLF.